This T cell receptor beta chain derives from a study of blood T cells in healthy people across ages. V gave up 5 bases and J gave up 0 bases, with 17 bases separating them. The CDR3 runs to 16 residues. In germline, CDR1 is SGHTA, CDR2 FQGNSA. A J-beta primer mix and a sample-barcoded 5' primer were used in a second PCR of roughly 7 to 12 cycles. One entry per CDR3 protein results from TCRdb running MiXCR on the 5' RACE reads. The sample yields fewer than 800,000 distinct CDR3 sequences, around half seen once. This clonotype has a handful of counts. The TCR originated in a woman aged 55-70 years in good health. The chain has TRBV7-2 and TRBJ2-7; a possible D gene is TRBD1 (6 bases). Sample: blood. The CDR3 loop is CASSPTGTMTSYEQYF. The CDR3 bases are TGTGCCAGCAGCCCAACGGGGACAATGACCTCCTACGAGCAGTACTTC.